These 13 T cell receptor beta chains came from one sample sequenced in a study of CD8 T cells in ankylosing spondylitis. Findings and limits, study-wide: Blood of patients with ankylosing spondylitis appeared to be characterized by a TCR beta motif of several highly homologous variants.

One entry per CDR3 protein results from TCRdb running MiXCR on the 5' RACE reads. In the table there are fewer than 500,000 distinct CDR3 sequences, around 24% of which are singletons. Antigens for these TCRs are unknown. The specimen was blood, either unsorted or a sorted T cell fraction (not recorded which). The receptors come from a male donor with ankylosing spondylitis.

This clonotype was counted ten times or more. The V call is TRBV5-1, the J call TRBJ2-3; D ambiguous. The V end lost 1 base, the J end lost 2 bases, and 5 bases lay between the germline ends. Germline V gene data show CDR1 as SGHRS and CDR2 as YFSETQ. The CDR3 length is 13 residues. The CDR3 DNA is TGCGCCAGCAGCTTGACGGTCACAGATACGCAGTATTTT. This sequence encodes CASSLTVTDTQYF. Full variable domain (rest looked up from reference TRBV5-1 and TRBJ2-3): KAGVTQTPRYLIKTRGQQVTLSCSPISGHRSVSWYQQTPGQGLQFLFEYFSETQRNKGNFPGRFSGRQFSNSRSEMNVSTLELGDSALYLCASSLTVTDTQYFGPGTRLTVL.

The CDR3 loop is CASSLTRTGGNEQFF. The CDR3 nucleotides are TGTGCCAGCAGCTTAACGAGGACAGGGGGCAATGAGCAGTTCTTC. This sequence joins TRBV7-3 and TRBJ2-1; 10 bases agree with TRBD1. Germline CDR1 reads SGHTA; CDR2 reads FQGTGA. Unmatched junction bases numbered 2, after V lost 0 bases and J lost 6 bases. This CDR3 has 15 amino acids.

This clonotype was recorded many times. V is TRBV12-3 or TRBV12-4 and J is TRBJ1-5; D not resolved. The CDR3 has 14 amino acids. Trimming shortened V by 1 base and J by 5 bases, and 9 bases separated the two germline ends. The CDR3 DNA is TGTGCCAGCAGTTTAGGGGCAGGTGATCAGCCCCAGCATTTT. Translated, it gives CASSLGAGDQPQHF.

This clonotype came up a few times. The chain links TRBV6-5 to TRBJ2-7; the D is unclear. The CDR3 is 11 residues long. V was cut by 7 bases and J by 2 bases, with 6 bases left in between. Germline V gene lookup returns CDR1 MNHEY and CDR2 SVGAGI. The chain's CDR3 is CASTRTYEQYF. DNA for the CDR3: TGTGCCAGCACGAGAACCTACGAGCAGTACTTC.

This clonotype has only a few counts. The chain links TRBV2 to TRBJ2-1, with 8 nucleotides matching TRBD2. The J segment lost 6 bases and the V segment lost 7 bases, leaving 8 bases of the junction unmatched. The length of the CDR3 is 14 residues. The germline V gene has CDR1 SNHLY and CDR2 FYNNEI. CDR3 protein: CASTRLALGNEQFF. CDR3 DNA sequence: TGTGCCAGCACTCGACTAGCGCTAGGCAATGAGCAGTTCTTC.

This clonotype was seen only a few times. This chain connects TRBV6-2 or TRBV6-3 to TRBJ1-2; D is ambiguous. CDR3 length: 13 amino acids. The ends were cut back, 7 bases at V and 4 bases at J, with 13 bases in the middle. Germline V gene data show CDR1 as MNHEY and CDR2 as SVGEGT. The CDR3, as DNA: TGTGCCAGCAAGTCCAGGAGTACCTATGGCTACACCTTC. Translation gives CASKSRSTYGYTF.

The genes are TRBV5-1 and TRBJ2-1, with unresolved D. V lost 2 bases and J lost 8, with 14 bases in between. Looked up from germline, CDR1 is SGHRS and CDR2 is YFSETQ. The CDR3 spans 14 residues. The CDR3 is CASSFRTPRDEQFF. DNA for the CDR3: TGCGCCAGCAGCTTTCGGACCCCCCGTGATGAGCAGTTCTTC.

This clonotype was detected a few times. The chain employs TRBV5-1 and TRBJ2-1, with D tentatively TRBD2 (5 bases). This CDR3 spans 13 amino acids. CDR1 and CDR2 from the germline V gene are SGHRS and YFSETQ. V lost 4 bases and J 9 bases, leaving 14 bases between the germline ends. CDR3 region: CASSLLVVPEQFF. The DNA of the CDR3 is TGCGCCAGCAGCCTACTAGTCGTCCCTGAGCAGTTCTTC. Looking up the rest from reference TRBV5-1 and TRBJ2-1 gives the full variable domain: KAGVTQTPRYLIKTRGQQVTLSCSPISGHRSVSWYQQTPGQGLQFLFEYFSETQRNKGNFPGRFSGRQFSNSRSEMNVSTLELGDSALYLCASSLLVVPEQFFGPGTRLTVL.

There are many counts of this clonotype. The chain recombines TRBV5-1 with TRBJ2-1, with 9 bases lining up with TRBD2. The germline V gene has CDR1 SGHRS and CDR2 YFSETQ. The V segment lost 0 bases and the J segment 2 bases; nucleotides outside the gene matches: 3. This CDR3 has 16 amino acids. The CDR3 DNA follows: TGCGCCAGCAGCTTGGAGTCTAGCGGGACCTACAATGAGCAGTTCTTC. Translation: CASSLESSGTYNEQFF.

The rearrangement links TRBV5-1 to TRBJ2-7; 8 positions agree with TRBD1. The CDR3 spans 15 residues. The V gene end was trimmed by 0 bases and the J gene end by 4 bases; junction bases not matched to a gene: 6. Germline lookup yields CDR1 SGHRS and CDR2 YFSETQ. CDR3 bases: TGCGCCAGCAGCTTGGCGGGACAGGCCGATTACGAGCAGTACTTC. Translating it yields CASSLAGQADYEQYF.

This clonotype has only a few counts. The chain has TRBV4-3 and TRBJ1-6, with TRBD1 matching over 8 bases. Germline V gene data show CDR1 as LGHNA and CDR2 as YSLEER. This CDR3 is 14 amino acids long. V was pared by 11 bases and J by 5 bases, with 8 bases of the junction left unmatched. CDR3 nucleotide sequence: TGCGCCTCCGGCCCGGGACAGGATAATTCACCCCTCCACTTT. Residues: CASGPGQDNSPLHF.

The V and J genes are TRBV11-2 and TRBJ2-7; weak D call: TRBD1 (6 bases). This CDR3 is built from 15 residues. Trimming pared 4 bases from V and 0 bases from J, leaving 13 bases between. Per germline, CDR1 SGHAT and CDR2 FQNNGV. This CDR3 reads CASSYGTPSSYEQYF. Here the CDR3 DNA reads TGTGCCAGCAGCTACGGGACACCTAGCTCCTACGAGCAGTACTTC.

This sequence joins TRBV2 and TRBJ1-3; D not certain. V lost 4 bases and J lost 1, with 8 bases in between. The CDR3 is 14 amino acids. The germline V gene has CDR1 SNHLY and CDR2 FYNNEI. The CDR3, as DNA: TGTGCCAGCAGTGTCGGCAGTTCTGGAAACACCATATATTTT. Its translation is CASSVGSSGNTIYF. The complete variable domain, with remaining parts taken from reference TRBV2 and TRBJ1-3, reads EPEVTQTPSHQVTQMGQEVILRCVPISNHLYFYWYRQILGQKVEFLVSFYNNEISEKSEIFDDQFSVERPDGSNFTLKIRSTKLEDSAMYFCASSVGSSGNTIYFGEGSWLTVV.